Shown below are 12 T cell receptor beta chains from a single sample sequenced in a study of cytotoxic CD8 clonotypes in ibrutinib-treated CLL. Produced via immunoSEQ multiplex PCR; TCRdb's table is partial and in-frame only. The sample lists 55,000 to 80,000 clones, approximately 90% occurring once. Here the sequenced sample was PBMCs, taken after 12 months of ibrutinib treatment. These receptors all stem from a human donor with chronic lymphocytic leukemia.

This chain's CDR3 is CASSPWRGTSYEQYF. Written as DNA, the CDR3 is TGTGCCAGCAGCCCATGGCGGGGGACCTCCTACGAGCAGTACTTC. The V gene is TRBV6-5, the J gene TRBJ2-7; TRBD2 matches at 7 bases. The germline CDR1 and CDR2 sequences are MNHEY and SVGAGI. V gave up 6 bases and J gave up 0 bases; unmatched junction bases: 8. This CDR3 spans 15 amino acids.

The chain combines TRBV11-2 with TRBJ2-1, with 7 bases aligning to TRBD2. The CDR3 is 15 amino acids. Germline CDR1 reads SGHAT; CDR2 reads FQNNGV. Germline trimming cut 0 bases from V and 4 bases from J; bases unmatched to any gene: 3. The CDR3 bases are TGTGCCAGCAGCTTAGATCCTAGCGGTTACAATGAGCAGTTCTTC. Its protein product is CASSLDPSGYNEQFF. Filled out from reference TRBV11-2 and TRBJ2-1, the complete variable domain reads EAGVAQSPRYKIIEKRQSVAFWCNPISGHATLYWYQQILGQGPKLLIQFQNNGVVDDSQLPKDRFSAERLKGVDSTLKIQPAKLEDSAVYLCASSLDPSGYNEQFFGPGTRLTVL.

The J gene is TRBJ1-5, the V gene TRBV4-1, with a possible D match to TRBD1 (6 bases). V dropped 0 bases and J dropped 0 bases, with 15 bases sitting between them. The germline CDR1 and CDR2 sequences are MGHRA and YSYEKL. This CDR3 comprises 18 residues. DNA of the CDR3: TGCGCCAGCAGCCAAGAAATCGCAGGGGTCTATAGCAATCAGCCCCAGCATTTT. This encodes CASSQEIAGVYSNQPQHF.

The CDR3, as DNA: TGTGCCAGCAGCTTAACGGCGGAGACAGGGTGGGATAATGAAAAACTGTTTTTT. Protein product: CASSLTAETGWDNEKLFF. The V gene is TRBV11-3, the J gene TRBJ1-4; TRBD1 agrees at 7 bases. CDR1 SGHNT and CDR2 YENEEA come from the germline V gene. This CDR3 comprises 18 residues. Losses at the gene ends were 2 bases for V and 4 bases for J; bases not matched to a gene: 13.

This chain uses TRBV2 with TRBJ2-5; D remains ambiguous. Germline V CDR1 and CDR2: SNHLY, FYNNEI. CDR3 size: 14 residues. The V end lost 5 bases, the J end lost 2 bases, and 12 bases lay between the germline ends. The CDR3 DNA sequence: TGTGCCAGCAGTTATTACGGGCAGCAAGAGACCCAGTACTTC. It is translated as CASSYYGQQETQYF.

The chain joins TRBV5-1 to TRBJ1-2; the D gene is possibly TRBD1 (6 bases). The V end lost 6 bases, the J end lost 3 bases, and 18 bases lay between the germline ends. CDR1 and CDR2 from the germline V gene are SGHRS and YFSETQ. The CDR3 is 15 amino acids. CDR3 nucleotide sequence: TGCGCCAGCACCAGTCGGGCAGGGGCATACTATGGCTACACCTTC. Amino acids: CASTSRAGAYYGYTF.

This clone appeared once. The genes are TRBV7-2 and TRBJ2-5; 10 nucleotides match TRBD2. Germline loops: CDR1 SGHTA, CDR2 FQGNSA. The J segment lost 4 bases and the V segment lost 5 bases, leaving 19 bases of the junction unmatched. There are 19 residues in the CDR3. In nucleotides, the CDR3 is TGTGCCAGCAGCCCTACACCGGGACTAGCGATAGGGGCAGGAGAGACCCAGTACTTC. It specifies CASSPTPGLAIGAGETQYF.

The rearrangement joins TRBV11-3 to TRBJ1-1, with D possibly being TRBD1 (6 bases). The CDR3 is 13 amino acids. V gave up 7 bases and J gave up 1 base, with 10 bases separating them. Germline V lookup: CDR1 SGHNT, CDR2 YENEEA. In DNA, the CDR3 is TGTGCCAGCATCATCAGGGGGAACACTGAAGCTTTCTTT. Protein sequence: CASIIRGNTEAFF.

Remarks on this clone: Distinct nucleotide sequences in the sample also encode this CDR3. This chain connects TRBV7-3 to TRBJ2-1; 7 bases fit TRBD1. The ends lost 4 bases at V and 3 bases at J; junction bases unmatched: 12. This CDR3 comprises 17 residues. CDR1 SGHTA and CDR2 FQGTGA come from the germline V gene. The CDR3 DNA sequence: TGTGCCAGCAGCTCCCCGGTAGGGGGCGTTTACTACAATGAGCAGTTCTTC. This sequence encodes CASSSPVGGVYYNEQFF.

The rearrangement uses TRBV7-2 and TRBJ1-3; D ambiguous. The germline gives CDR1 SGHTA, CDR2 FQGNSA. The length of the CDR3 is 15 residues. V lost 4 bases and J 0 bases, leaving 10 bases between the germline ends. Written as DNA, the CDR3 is TGTGCCAGCAGCTCATTACAATACTCTGGAAACACCATATATTTT. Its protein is CASSSLQYSGNTIYF.

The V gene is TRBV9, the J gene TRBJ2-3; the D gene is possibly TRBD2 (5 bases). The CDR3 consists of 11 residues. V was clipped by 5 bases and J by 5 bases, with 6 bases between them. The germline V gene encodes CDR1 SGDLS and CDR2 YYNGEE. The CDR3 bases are TGTGCCAGCAGTGCGGGAGATACGCAGTATTTT. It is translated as CASSAGDTQYF.

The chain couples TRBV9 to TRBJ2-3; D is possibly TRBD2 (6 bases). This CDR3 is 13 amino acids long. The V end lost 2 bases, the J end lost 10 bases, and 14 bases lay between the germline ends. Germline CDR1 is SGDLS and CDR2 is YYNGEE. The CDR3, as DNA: TGTGCCAGCAGCGTCGGGAGTGAGGGATCGCAGTATTTT. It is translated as CASSVGSEGSQYF.